This T cell receptor (beta chain) was recovered during a study of T cell responses to AZD1222 COVID-19 vaccine. Findings of the study overall: After the peak T cell response, and only then, were repertoires sampled. Per reports, nearly half of all spike-specific TCRs target regions that are unmutated in variants. Donors were chiefly white British, with a greater number of females, and clonal diversity was perhaps underestimated.

This table comes from immunoSEQ multiplex PCR, and its TCRdb copy is limited to in-frame clones, with some not included. The top ten hold roughly 1% of the sample, which has 200,000 or so clones, 93% seen once. As to this clone: What it binds is unknown.

The V and J ends lost 1 base and 5 bases, in that order; junction bases with no gene match: 10. The CDR3 sequence is 18 residues long. Germline V lookup: CDR1 SNHLY, CDR2 FYNNEI. Sequencing used peripheral blood, obtained on day 0 of MenACWY control vaccination. The clonotype originates from an adult in good health. The V and J genes are TRBV2 and TRBJ1-5; 11 bases align to TRBD1. The DNA for the CDR3 is TGTGCCAGCAGTGAAGTAGCCCTAGGACAGGGGGCGGATCAGCCCCAGCATTTT. Translating gives CASSEVALGQGADQPQHF.